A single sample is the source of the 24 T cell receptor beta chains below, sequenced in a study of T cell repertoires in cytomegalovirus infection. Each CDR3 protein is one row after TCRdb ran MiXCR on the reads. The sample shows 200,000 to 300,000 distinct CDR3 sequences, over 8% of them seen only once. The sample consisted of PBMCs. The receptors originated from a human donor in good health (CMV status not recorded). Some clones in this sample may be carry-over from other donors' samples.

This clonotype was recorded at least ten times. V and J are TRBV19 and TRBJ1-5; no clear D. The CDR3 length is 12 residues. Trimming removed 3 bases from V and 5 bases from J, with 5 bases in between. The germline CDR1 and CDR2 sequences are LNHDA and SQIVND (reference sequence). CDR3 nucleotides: TGTGCCAGTAGTATGGCCGATCAGCCCCAGCATTTT. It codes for CASSMADQPQHF. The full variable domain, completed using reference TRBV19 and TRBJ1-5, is DGGITQSPKYLFRKEGQNVTLSCEQNLNHDAMYWYRQDPGQGLRLIYYSQIVNDFQKGDIAEGYSVSREKKESFPLTVTSAQKNPTAFYLCASSMADQPQHFGDGTRLSIL.

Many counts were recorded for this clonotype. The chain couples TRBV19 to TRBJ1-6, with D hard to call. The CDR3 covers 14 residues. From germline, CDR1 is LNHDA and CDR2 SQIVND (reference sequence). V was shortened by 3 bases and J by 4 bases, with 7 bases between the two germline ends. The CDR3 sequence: CASSMLDYNSPLHF. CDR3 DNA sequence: TGTGCCAGTAGTATGCTGGATTATAATTCACCCCTCCACTTT.

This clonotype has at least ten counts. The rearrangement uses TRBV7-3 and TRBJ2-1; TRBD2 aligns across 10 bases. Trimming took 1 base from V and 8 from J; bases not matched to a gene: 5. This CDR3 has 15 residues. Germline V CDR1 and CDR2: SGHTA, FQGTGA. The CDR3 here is CASSLISGGAYEQFF. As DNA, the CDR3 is TGTGCCAGCAGCTTAATCAGCGGGGGGGCGTATGAGCAGTTCTTC.

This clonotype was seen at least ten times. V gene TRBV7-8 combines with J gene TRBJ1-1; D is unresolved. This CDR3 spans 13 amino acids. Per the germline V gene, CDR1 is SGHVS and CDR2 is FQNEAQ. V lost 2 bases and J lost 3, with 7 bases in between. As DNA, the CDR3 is TGTGCCAGCAGCTTAAACAGACACACTGAAGCTTTCTTT. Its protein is CASSLNRHTEAFF. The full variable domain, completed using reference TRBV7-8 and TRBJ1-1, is GAGVSQSPRYKVAKRGQDVALRCDPISGHVSLFWYQQALGQGPEFLTYFQNEAQLDKSGLPSDRFFAERPEGSVSTLKIQRTQQEDSAVYLCASSLNRHTEAFFGQGTRLTVV.

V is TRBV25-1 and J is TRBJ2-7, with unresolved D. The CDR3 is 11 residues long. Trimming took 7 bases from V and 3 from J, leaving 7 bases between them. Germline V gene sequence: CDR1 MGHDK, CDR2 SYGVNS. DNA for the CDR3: TGTGCCAGCACCCTACACTACGAGCAGTACTTC. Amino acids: CASTLHYEQYF.

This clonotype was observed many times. In DNA, the CDR3 is TGTGCCAGCAGTGAACAGATAATGAACACTGAAGCTTTCTTT. This sequence encodes CASSEQIMNTEAFF. The chain has TRBV12-3 or TRBV12-4 and TRBJ1-1; D remains unclear. V lost 5 bases to trimming and J lost 0 bases, with 10 bases between them. The CDR3 loop spans 14 amino acids.

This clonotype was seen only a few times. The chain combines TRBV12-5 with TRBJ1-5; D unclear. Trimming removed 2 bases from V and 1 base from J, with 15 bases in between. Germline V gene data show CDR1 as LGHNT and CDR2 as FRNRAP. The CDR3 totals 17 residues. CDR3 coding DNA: TGTGCTAGTGGTTTGATCCGGACTCCGGAGAGCAATCAGCCCCAGCATTTT. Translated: CASGLIRTPESNQPQHF.

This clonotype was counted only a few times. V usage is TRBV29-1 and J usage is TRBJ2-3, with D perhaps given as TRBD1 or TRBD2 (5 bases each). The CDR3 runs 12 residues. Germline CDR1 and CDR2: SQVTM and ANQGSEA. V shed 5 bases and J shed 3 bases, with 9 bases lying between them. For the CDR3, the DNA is TGCAGCGTTATGAGGGGAACAGATACGCAGTATTTT. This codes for CSVMRGTDTQYF.

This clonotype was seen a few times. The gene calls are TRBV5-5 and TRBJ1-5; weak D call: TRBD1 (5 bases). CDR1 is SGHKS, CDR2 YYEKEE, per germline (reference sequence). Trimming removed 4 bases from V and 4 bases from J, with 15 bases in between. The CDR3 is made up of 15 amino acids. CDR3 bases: TGTGCCAGCAGCCTTGCCGGGACGGCTAATCAGCCCCAGCATTTT. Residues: CASSLAGTANQPQHF.

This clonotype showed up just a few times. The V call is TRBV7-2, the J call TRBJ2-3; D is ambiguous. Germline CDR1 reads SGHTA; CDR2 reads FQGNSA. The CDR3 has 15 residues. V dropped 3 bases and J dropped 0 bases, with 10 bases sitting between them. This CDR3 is CASSFEGFSTDTQYF. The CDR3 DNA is TGTGCCAGCAGCTTCGAAGGCTTTAGCACAGATACGCAGTATTTT.

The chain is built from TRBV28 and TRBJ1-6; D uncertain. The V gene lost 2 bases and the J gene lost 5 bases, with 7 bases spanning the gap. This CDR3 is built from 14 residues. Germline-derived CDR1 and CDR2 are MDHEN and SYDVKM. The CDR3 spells CASSLITDNSPLHF. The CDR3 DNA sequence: TGTGCCAGCAGTTTAATTACAGATAATTCACCCCTCCACTTT.

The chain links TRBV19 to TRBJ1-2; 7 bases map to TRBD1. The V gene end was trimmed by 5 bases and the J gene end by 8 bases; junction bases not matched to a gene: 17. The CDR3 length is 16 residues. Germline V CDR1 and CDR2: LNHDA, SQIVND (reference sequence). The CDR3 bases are TGTGCCAGTAGTTTCCGGGACAGCTTCTCGAATCGAGGCTACACCTTC. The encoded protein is CASSFRDSFSNRGYTF.

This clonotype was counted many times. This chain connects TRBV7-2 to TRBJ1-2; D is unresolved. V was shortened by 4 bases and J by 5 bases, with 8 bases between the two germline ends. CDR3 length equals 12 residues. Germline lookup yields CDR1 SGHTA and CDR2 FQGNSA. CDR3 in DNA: TGTGCCAGCAGCTACATCTCGTATGGCTACACCTTC. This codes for CASSYISYGYTF.

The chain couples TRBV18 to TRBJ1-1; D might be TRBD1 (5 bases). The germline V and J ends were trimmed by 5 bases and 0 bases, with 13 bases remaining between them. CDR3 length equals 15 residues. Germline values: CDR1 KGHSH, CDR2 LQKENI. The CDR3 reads CASSEKGLLNTEAFF. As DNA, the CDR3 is TGTGCCAGCTCAGAGAAGGGACTCTTGAACACTGAAGCTTTCTTT.

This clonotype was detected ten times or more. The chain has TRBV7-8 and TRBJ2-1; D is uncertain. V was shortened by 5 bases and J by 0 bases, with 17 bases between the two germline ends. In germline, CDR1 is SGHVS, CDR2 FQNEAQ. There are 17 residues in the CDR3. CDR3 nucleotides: TGTGCCAGCAGCCGGGCCGGAAAGCCCTTCTCCTACAATGAGCAGTTCTTC. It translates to CASSRAGKPFSYNEQFF.

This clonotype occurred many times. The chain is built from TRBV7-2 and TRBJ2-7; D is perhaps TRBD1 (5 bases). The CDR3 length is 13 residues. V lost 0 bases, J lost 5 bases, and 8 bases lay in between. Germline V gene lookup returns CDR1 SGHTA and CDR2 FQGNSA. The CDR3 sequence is CASSLALGDEQYF. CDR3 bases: TGTGCCAGCAGCTTAGCGTTAGGGGACGAGCAGTACTTC. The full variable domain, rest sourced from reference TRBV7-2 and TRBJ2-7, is GAGVSQSPSNKVTEKGKDVELRCDPISGHTALYWYRQSLGQGLEFLIYFQGNSAPDKSGLPSDRFSAERTGGSVSTLTIQRTQQEDSAVYLCASSLALGDEQYFGPGTRLTVT.

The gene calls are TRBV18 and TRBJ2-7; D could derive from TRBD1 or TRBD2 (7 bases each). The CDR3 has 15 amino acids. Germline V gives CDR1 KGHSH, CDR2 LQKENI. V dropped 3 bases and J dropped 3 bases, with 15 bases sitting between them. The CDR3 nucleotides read TGTGCCAGCTCACCGGGAGGGACAGCGTACTACGAGCAGTACTTC. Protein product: CASSPGGTAYYEQYF. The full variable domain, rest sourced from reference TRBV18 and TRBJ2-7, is NAGVMQNPRHLVRRRGQEARLRCSPMKGHSHVYWYRQLPEEGLKFMVYLQKENIIDESGMPKERFSAEFPKEGPSILRIQQVVRGDSAAYFCASSPGGTAYYEQYFGPGTRLTVT.

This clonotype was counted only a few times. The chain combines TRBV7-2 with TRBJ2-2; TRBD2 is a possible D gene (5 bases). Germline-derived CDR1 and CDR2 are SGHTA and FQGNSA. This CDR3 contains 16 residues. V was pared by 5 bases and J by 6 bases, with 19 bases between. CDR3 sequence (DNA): TGTGCCAGCAGCCCACGTGGGTCGAGGGCGGCCGGGGAGCTGTTTTTT. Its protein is CASSPRGSRAAGELFF.

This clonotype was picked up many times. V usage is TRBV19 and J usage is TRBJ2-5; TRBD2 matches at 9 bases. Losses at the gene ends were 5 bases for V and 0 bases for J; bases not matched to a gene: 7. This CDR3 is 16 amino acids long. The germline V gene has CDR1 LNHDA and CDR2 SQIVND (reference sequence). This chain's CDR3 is CASSLQRGAYQETQYF. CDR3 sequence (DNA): TGTGCCAGTAGTCTCCAGCGGGGGGCGTACCAAGAGACCCAGTACTTC. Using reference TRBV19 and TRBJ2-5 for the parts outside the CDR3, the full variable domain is DGGITQSPKYLFRKEGQNVTLSCEQNLNHDAMYWYRQDPGQGLRLIYYSQIVNDFQKGDIAEGYSVSREKKESFPLTVTSAQKNPTAFYLCASSLQRGAYQETQYFGPGTRLLVL.

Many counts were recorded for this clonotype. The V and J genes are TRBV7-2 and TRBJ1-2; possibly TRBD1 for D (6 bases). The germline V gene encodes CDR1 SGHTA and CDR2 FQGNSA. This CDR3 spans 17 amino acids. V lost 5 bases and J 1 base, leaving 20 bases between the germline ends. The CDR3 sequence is CASSRRGGGGLNYGYTF. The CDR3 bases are TGTGCCAGCAGCCGCCGGGGGGGTGGGGGGCTTAACTATGGCTACACCTTC.

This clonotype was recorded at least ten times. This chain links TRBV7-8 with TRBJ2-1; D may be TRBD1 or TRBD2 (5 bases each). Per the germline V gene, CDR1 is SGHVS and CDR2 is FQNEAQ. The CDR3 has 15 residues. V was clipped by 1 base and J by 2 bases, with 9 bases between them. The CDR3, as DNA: TGTGCCAGCAGCTTAGATGAGGGGCCCTACAATGAGCAGTTCTTC. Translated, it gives CASSLDEGPYNEQFF.

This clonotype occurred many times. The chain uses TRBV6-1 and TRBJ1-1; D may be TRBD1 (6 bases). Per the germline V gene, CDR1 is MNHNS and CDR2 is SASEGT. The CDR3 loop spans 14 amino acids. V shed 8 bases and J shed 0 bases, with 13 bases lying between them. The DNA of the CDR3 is TGTGCCAGCGTTTCGGGGACAATGAACACTGAAGCTTTCTTT. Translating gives CASVSGTMNTEAFF.

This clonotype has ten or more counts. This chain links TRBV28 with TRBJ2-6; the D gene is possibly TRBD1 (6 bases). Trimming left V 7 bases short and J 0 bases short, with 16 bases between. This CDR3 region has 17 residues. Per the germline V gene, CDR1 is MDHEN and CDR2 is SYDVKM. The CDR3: CASTPPGHDSGANVLTF. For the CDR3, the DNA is TGTGCCAGCACCCCCCCGGGACACGACTCTGGGGCCAACGTCCTGACTTTC. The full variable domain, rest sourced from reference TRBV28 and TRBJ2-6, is DVKVTQSSRYLVKRTGEKVFLECVQDMDHENMFWYRQDPGLGLRLIYFSYDVKMKEKGDIPEGYSVSREKKERFSLILESASTNQTSMYLCASTPPGHDSGANVLTFGAGSRLTVL.

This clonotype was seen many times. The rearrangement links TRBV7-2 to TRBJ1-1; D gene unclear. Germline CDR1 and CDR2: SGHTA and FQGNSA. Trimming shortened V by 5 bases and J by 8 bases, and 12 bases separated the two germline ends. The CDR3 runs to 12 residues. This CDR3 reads CASSTSFGEAFF. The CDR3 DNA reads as TGTGCCAGCAGCACTAGCTTCGGCGAAGCTTTCTTT.